The sequence of this TCR beta chain was determined in a study of prognosis after radiotherapy for stage I lung cancer. Ten or more counts support this clonotype. Genomic DNA provided the template from which TCR beta CDR3 was amplified by two-round multiplex PCR. The first PCR round targeted every TRBV and TRBJ gene with specific primers. TCRdb used MiXCR to reprocess the multiplex PCR reads, holding one entry per CDR3 protein. This table has 50,000 or so distinct CDR3 sequences, about 37% appearing once. The germline gives CDR1 LGHDT, CDR2 YNNKEL (reference sequence). Trimming removed 0 bases at V and 5 bases at J, with 14 bases between. The CDR3 extends over 15 amino acids.

The receptor's source is a donor over 45 with non-small cell lung cancer. The chain carries TRBV3-1 and TRBJ2-7, with D possibly being TRBD2 (5 bases). Specimen: PBMCs, collected before or after stereotactic body radiation therapy (not recorded which). The CDR3 protein is CASSQDNGIHNEQYF. In nucleotides, the CDR3 is TGTGCCAGCAGCCAAGATAACGGGATCCACAACGAGCAGTACTTC.